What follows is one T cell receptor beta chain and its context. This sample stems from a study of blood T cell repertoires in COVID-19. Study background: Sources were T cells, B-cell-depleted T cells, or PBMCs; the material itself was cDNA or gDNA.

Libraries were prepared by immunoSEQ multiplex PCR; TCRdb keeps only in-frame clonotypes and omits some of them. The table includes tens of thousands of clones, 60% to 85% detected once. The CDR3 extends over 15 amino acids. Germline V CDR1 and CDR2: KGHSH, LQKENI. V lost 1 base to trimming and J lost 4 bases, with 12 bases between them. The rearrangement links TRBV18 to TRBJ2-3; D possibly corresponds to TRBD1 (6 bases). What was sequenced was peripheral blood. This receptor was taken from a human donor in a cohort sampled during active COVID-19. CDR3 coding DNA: TGTGCCAGCTCACCACTACAGGGTTTGGCAGATACGCAGTATTTT. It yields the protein CASSPLQGLADTQYF.